Each of the 18 T cell receptor beta chains below was sequenced from the same sample in a study of CD8 T cells in Susac syndrome (dated by TCRdb to about 2019). The library was made by the immunoSEQ multiplex PCR assay. RNA was extracted with the RNeasy kit and about 0.5 to 1 ug was reverse transcribed using random hexamers. The public reads were reanalyzed by TCRdb: fastp trimming at Q25, MiXCR alignment, in-frame beta chains only. Identical CDR3 proteins give one entry, which carries the most common genes and DNA. The sample has tens of thousands of distinct CDR3 sequences on record, 93% of them singletons. The top ten constitute 0.5% to 0.6% of the sample. The sequencing input was CD8+ T cells from PBMCs. These receptors all stem from a human donor with multiple sclerosis.

The V call is TRBV29-1, the J call TRBJ1-2; D not certain. CDR1 is SQVTM and CDR2 is ANQGSEA in the germline V gene. This CDR3 has 13 amino acids. V was clipped by 7 bases and J by 2 bases, with 14 bases between them. The CDR3 DNA reads as TGCAGCGCCGCGACAATGACCAACTATGGCTACACCTTC. This codes for CSAATMTNYGYTF.

In its sample, this clonotype was seen a few times. This chain joins TRBV6-5 and TRBJ1-5; tentatively, D is TRBD1 (6 bases). Germline CDR1 MNHEY, CDR2 SVGAGI. This CDR3 has 15 residues. Trimming shortened V by 3 bases and J by 1 base, and 10 bases separated the two germline ends. The CDR3 region has the DNA TGTGCCAGCAGTTATTCCAGGGGAAGCAATCAGCCCCAGCATTTT. It yields the protein CASSYSRGSNQPQHF.

This sequence joins TRBV20-1 and TRBJ1-2, with no clear D. Germline-derived CDR1 and CDR2 are DFQATT and SNEGSKA (reference sequence). Trimming removed 3 bases at V and 1 base at J, with 6 bases between. The CDR3 is 12 amino acids. This CDR3 reads CSASTDNYGYTF. CDR3 in DNA: TGCAGTGCTAGTACAGATAACTATGGCTACACCTTC.

The count of this clonotype is one. The chain combines TRBV7-9 with TRBJ2-3; D may be TRBD1 or TRBD2 (5 bases each). The V and J ends lost 0 bases and 2 bases respectively, with 12 bases between them. The CDR3 runs to 16 residues. Per germline, CDR1 SEHNR and CDR2 FQNEAQ (reference sequence). CDR3 coding DNA: TGTGCCAGCAGCTTAGCGGGGCACGGGATCACAGATACGCAGTATTTT. Translated, it gives CASSLAGHGITDTQYF.

The rearrangement links TRBV6-4 to TRBJ2-1; 12 bases match TRBD2. The CDR3 extends over 15 amino acids. Germline CDR1 reads MRHNA; CDR2 reads SNTAGT. With V trimmed by 2 bases and J by 8 bases, 4 bases remained unmatched. The CDR3 protein is CASSDTSGGSDEQFF. The DNA of the CDR3 is TGTGCCAGCAGTGACACTAGCGGGGGGTCAGATGAGCAGTTCTTC.

The chain carries TRBV20-1 and TRBJ2-5, with D possibly called TRBD1 or TRBD2 (5 bases each). V lost 3 bases to trimming and J lost 1 base, with 12 bases between them. The CDR3 has 14 residues. The germline V gene has CDR1 DFQATT and CDR2 SNEGSKA (reference sequence). The CDR3 DNA reads as TGCAGTGCTAGCCCCGAGAGGGGCCAAGAGACCCAGTACTTC. Its protein is CSASPERGQETQYF.

The J gene is TRBJ1-5, the V gene TRBV18; D gene unclear. Germline CDR1 KGHSH, CDR2 LQKENI. V was pared by 3 bases and J by 5 bases, with 11 bases between. CDR3 length equals 14 residues. CDR3 region: CASSPAGIYQPQHF. The CDR3, as DNA: TGTGCCAGCTCACCGGCCGGGATATATCAGCCCCAGCATTTT.

The chain joins TRBV7-9 to TRBJ2-7, with TRBD1 as a possible D gene (6 bases). Germline V lookup: CDR1 SEHNR, CDR2 FQNEAQ (reference sequence). The V and J ends lost 4 bases and 2 bases respectively, with 12 bases between them. The CDR3 has 14 amino acids. The CDR3 protein is CASSYRTVAYEQYF. The CDR3 region has the DNA TGTGCCAGCAGCTACCGGACAGTAGCCTACGAGCAGTACTTC.

V gene TRBV30 combines with J gene TRBJ1-2; no clear D gene. Trimming removed 2 bases at V and 3 bases at J, with 13 bases between. The CDR3 has 14 residues. The germline CDR1 and CDR2 sequences are GTSNPN and SVGIG (reference sequence). The CDR3 bases are TGTGCCTGGAGTCCCCAAGGAGTTTACTATGGCTACACCTTC. This codes for CAWSPQGVYYGYTF.

The chain combines TRBV27 with TRBJ1-2; no firm D call. This CDR3 has 14 residues. Germline lookup yields CDR1 MNHEY and CDR2 SMNVEV (reference sequence). The ends were cut back, 0 bases at V and 8 bases at J, with 13 bases in the middle. The CDR3 DNA sequence: TGTGCCAGCAGTTTATCCGGAGGGCTGGGCGGCTACACCTTC. Its protein is CASSLSGGLGGYTF.

This clonotype was detected only once. V is TRBV30 and J is TRBJ2-4; possible D gene TRBD2, 6 bases. The CDR3 spans 16 residues. V lost 2 bases and J lost 0, with 14 bases in between. CDR1 and CDR2 from the germline V gene are GTSNPN and SVGIG (reference sequence). The CDR3 here is CAWSPRPGVAKNIQYF. The CDR3 coding sequence is TGTGCCTGGAGTCCCCGACCGGGAGTAGCCAAAAACATTCAGTACTTC.

The chain carries TRBV27 and TRBJ2-7, with D possibly being TRBD1 or TRBD2 (6 bases each). CDR3 length equals 11 residues. V lost 8 bases, J lost 6 bases, and 11 bases lay in between. Germline loops: CDR1 MNHEY, CDR2 SMNVEV (reference sequence). The CDR3 sequence: CASRSGAEQYF. The CDR3 DNA follows: TGTGCCAGCCGGTCGGGGGCCGAGCAGTACTTC.

This sequence joins TRBV10-3 and TRBJ1-2; TRBD1 matches at 8 bases. This CDR3 spans 13 amino acids. Germline CDR1 is ENHRY and CDR2 is SYGVKD. Trimming cost V 10 bases and J 6 bases; bases outside gene matches: 10. CDR3 sequence reads: CATADRDTNGYTF. Here the CDR3 DNA reads TGTGCCACCGCGGACAGGGATACAAATGGCTACACCTTC.

The chain joins TRBV28 to TRBJ1-1; weak D call: TRBD1 (5 bases). V was trimmed by 0 bases and J by 1 base, leaving 12 bases between them. CDR1 is MDHEN, CDR2 SYDVKM, per germline. The length of the CDR3 is 16 residues. Written as DNA, the CDR3 is TGTGCCAGCAGTTTATGGGCGACAGATAAGAACACTGAAGCTTTCTTT. Its protein product is CASSLWATDKNTEAFF.

Here the CDR3 reads CASSIKGNTEAFF. CDR3 DNA: TGTGCCAGTAGTATTAAGGGGAACACTGAAGCTTTCTTT. V is TRBV19 and J is TRBJ1-1, with no clear D. Germline lookup yields CDR1 LNHDA and CDR2 SQIVND (reference sequence). The CDR3 spans 13 residues. The V gene lost 3 bases and the J gene lost 1 base, with 6 bases spanning the gap.

CDR3 sequence: CASSPDNRDGEAFF. CDR3 bases: TGTGCCAGCTCACCTGACAACAGGGATGGTGAAGCTTTCTTT. This sequence joins TRBV18 and TRBJ1-1; maybe TRBD1 (6 bases). Per the germline V gene, CDR1 is KGHSH and CDR2 is LQKENI. Trimming left V 3 bases short and J 7 bases short, with 15 bases between. The CDR3 totals 14 residues. The full variable domain, in which reference TRBV18 and TRBJ1-1 provide the parts outside the CDR3, is NAGVMQNPRHLVRRRGQEARLRCSPMKGHSHVYWYRQLPEEGLKFMVYLQKENIIDESGMPKERFSAEFPKEGPSILRIQQVVRGDSAAYFCASSPDNRDGEAFFGQGTRLTVV.

The gene calls are TRBV12-3 or TRBV12-4 and TRBJ2-5; the match to TRBD1 covers 7 bases. The J segment lost 2 bases and the V segment lost 5 bases, leaving 5 bases of the junction unmatched. The CDR3 extends over 14 amino acids. The CDR3 DNA sequence: TGTGCCAGCAGTATAAGACAGGGTCAAGAGACCCAGTACTTC. The encoded protein is CASSIRQGQETQYF.

This chain connects TRBV28 to TRBJ1-1, with a possible D match to TRBD1 (5 bases). This CDR3 has 15 residues. Germline V lookup: CDR1 MDHEN, CDR2 SYDVKM. Trimming left V 5 bases short and J 0 bases short, with 13 bases between. The CDR3 DNA sequence: TGTGCCAGCAGTCCCCCAGGGAATGTGAACACTGAAGCTTTCTTT. Translated, it gives CASSPPGNVNTEAFF.